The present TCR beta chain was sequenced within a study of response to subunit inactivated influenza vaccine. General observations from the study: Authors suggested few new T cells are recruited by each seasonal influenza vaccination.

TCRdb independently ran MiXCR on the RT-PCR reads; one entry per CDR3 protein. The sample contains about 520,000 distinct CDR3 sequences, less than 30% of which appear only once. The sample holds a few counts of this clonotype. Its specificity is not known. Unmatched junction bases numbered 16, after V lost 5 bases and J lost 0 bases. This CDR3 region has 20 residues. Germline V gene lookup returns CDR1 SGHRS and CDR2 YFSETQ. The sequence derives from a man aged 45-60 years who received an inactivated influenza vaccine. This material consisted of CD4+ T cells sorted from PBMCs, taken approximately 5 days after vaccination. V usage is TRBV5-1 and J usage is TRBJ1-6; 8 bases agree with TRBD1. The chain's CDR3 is CASRPHPGQASSSYNSPLHF. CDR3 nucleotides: TGCGCCAGCAGGCCCCATCCGGGACAGGCGTCAAGCTCCTATAATTCACCCCTCCACTTT.